This entry is about one T cell receptor (beta chain). This sample was included in a study of CD8 T cells in Susac syndrome. The authors reverse transcribed roughly 0.5 to 1 ug RNA with random hexamers. Via MiXCR, TCRdb re-called the immunoSEQ multiplex PCR reads, giving one row per CDR3 protein. The data contain 150,000 to 200,000 distinct CDR3 sequences, roughly 93% of them singletons. The study used healthy donors as controls matched for age and sex. FACS enriched CD8+ TEMRA cells, while bulk CD8+ and CD4+ were negatively isolated. The sequence derives from a human donor in good health. The source material was CD4+ T cells from PBMCs.

For the CDR3, the DNA is TGTGCCAGCATGCGACCAGGGGGAAGGACTGAAGCTTTCTTT. It specifies CASMRPGGRTEAFF. V is TRBV12-3 or TRBV12-4 and J is TRBJ1-1, with 7 nucleotides matching TRBD1. This CDR3 has 14 residues. J gave up 5 bases and V 7 bases, and 10 bases lay outside the gene matches.